What follows is one T cell receptor beta chain and its context. Its binding antigen is unknown. Nothing much larger sits one base from this clone, and base qualities are not available. Patients with a history of autoimmune disease or receiving systemic immunosuppression were excluded from the trial. In every dose cohort, peripheral blood was drawn for TCR sequencing at baseline, cycle 4 day 1, and cycle 7 day 1. Samples came from an open-label, multicenter, first-in-human phase I dose-escalation trial of ivuxolimab. Adults with locally advanced or metastatic melanoma, renal cell, hepatocellular, or head and neck squamous cell carcinoma were enrolled in the trial. CD4+ and CD8+ T cells were sorted separately from peripheral blood before TCR sequencing. These data come from a study of OX40 agonist ivuxolimab in advanced cancers. Background on the whole study: The costimulatory receptor OX40 (CD134) was targeted by ivuxolimab, a fully human IgG2 agonistic monoclonal antibody. Intravenous ivuxolimab was administered to patients every 2 weeks at six dose levels: 0.01, 0.1, 0.3, 1.5, 3 and 10 mg/kg. Of the roughly 53 patients in dose escalation, around 19 had hepatocellular carcinoma, about 15 had melanoma, 9 had renal cell carcinoma and 9 had head and neck cancer. A male proportion of under 85% and a mean age of approximately 61 years, ranging from 23 to 79, were recorded for the dose-escalation cohort. Prior anti-PD-1, anti-PD-L1 or anti-CTLA-4 therapy was permitted, and checkpoint inhibitors had been received by roughly 42% of dose-escalation patients. Partial responses occurred in three dose-escalation patients, of whom one had hepatocellular carcinoma and two had cutaneous melanoma. Peripheral TCRbeta sequencing aimed to test whether ivuxolimab altered TCR sequence diversity and caused clonal T-cell expansion. The paper describes the monotherapy dose-escalation part (N of about 47 patients) of the phase I trial of ivuxolimab.

Summary of the overall study and its limitations: Clonal expansion of both CD4+ and CD8+ blood T cells was observed from baseline to week 6 at doses 0.1 to 3.0 mg/kg. After ivuxolimab, CD8+ T cells had more expanded clones than CD4+ T cells on average. In the 0.1-3.0 mg/kg groups, partial responders were among the patients with the lowest normalized peripheral clonal expansion, particularly in CD8+ T cells. Low levels of normalized T-cell clonal expansion were also seen in some patients who did not respond. The antigen specificity of the peripheral T cells that underwent clonal expansion was not determined.

The CDR3 numbers 17 residues from cysteine through phenylalanine. The DNA shown is the 51-base CDR3, in frame from base 1. After removal of 7 bases from V and 3 bases from J, the junction retains 15 bases not matched to a gene. The germline V gene specifies MRHNA as CDR1 and SNTAGT as CDR2. For sequencing of the TCRbeta CDR3 region, genomic DNA was extracted from the sorted cells. TCRbeta CDR3 regions were sequenced using the immunoSEQ Assay. This is the immuneACCESS table as TCRdb keeps it, with only in-frame sequences that have V and J called. A part of the clones is gone; compared with another copy, unresolved V genes explain less than half, and the rest is unexplained. A total of about 120,000 clones appear in this sample, approximately 92% of them only once. The ten largest clones add up to roughly 0.15% of the sample.

The sample was CD4+ or CD8+ T cells sorted from blood, taken in a trial of the OX40 agonist ivuxolimab. Recombination linked TRBV6-4 to TRBJ1-3, with 7 bases in between that match TRBD1. The sequence was obtained from an adult with an advanced solid tumor such as melanoma, head and neck, liver or kidney cancer. The DNA is as follows: TGTGCCAGCACCCCTCAGGGGGTAGAGGGCCATGGAAACACCATATATTTT. Its amino acids are CASTPQGVEGHGNTIYF.